One and the same sample provided the 10 T cell receptor beta chains below, sequenced in a study of CD4 T cells in relation to SARS-CoV-2 and coronaviruses. Before the COVID-19 pandemic, during about 2011-2019, CD4+ T cells were taken from unexposed donors. Isolation of CD4+ T cells took place after around 11 days in culture. Their antigens are not known. Generated by immunoSEQ multiplex PCR, the TCRdb table keeps only in-frame clones and is missing some. This table has 20,000 or so clones, more than 65% appearing once. The specimen sequenced was CD4+ T cells from PBMCs, cultured in vitro. Receptors were obtained from a human donor in good health.

This chain joins TRBV5-5 and TRBJ2-5, with D unresolved. The CDR3 spans 14 residues. Trimming stripped 2 bases from V and 6 bases from J, with 14 bases between. Germline CDR1 and CDR2: SGHKS and YYEKEE (reference sequence). The CDR3 region has the DNA TGTGCCAGCAGCTTTTTCAGTGGCGAAAAGACCCAGTACTTC. It codes for CASSFFSGEKTQYF.

V usage is TRBV9 and J usage is TRBJ2-7; 7 nucleotides match TRBD1. V lost 3 bases and J lost 2; bases outside the gene matches: 11. CDR1 is SGDLS and CDR2 is YYNGEE in the germline V gene. The CDR3 sequence is 16 residues long. CDR3 coding DNA: TGTGCCAGCAGCGAGGGAAGACAGGGTAGAGCCTACGAGCAGTACTTC. Its translation: CASSEGRQGRAYEQYF.

This clone showed up just a few times. The gene calls are TRBV15 and TRBJ1-6; 8 bases map to TRBD1. From germline, CDR1 is LNHNV and CDR2 YYDKDF (reference sequence). The CDR3 totals 15 residues. V trimming: 0 bases; J trimming: 8 bases; junction bases outside the gene matches: 3. CDR3 bases: TGTGCCACCAGCAGAGACAGGGGGCGAGATTCACCCCTCCACTTT. It encodes CATSRDRGRDSPLHF.

The chain links TRBV2 to TRBJ1-5, with D perhaps matching TRBD1 (6 bases). The CDR3 contains 15 residues. Between the trimmed V and J ends, which lost 2 bases and 7 bases, there was a span of 15 bases. Germline V gene sequence: CDR1 SNHLY, CDR2 FYNNEI. The CDR3 protein is CASSEWTLGGQPQHF. CDR3 in DNA: TGTGCCAGCAGTGAATGGACCTTAGGGGGACAGCCCCAGCATTTT.

This sequence joins TRBV6-1 and TRBJ2-7; 8 bases match TRBD1. V was pared by 0 bases and J by 6 bases, with 10 bases of the junction left unmatched. The CDR3 runs to 16 residues. Germline V gene data show CDR1 as MNHNS and CDR2 as SASEGT. CDR3 nucleotide sequence: TGTGCCAGCAGTGAAGCCCCAGGGCAGGGGGCGTCCGAGCAGTACTTC. Encoded protein: CASSEAPGQGASEQYF.

V is TRBV19 and J is TRBJ1-5; TRBD1 aligns across 11 bases. The CDR3 sequence is 18 residues long. Trimming took 0 bases from V and 3 from J; bases not matched to a gene: 7. CDR1 and CDR2 from the germline V gene are LNHDA and SQIVND (reference sequence). The CDR3 DNA reads as TGTGCCAGTAGTATAGATGGACAGGGGGCGACTACCAATCAGCCCCAGCATTTT. It is translated as CASSIDGQGATTNQPQHF. The entire variable domain, with the rest obtained from reference TRBV19 and TRBJ1-5, is as follows: DGGITQSPKYLFRKEGQNVTLSCEQNLNHDAMYWYRQDPGQGLRLIYYSQIVNDFQKGDIAEGYSVSREKKESFPLTVTSAQKNPTAFYLCASSIDGQGATTNQPQHFGDGTRLSIL.

This clone was detected only a few times. The chain combines TRBV21-1 with TRBJ1-5; the table's D gene call, TRBD1, was not cross checked with the DNA. TRBV21-1 constitutes a pseudogene. The CDR3 runs to 17 residues. CDR3 bases: TGTGCCAGCAGCAAATTGGATCGGATGGGGACAAATCAGCCCCAGCATTTT. Amino acid sequence: CASSKLDRMGTNQPQHF.

The chain joins TRBV9 to TRBJ1-1; D not certain. The CDR3 extends over 13 amino acids. CDR1 SGDLS and CDR2 YYNGEE come from the germline V gene. V was pared by 0 bases and J by 3 bases, with 6 bases between. CDR3 protein: CASSVALDTEAFF. The CDR3 nucleotides read TGTGCCAGCAGCGTAGCTTTGGACACTGAAGCTTTCTTT.

This clone has only a few counts. The chain employs TRBV5-1 and TRBJ1-5; D remains ambiguous. Germline V gene sequence: CDR1 SGHRS, CDR2 YFSETQ. V was trimmed by 0 bases and J by 4 bases, leaving 5 bases between them. The CDR3 length is 13 residues. CDR3 sequence reads: CASSLANNQPQHF. CDR3 bases: TGCGCCAGCAGCTTGGCGAATAATCAGCCCCAGCATTTT.

DNA for the CDR3: TGTGCCAGCAGCCTCGGACAGGGGAATGAAAAACTGTTTTTT. Protein: CASSLGQGNEKLFF. V gene TRBV6-5 combines with J gene TRBJ1-4; the match to TRBD1 covers 9 bases. V shed 6 bases and J 5 bases; nucleotides not matched to a gene: 4. The CDR3 length is 14 residues. Germline values: CDR1 MNHEY, CDR2 SVGAGI.